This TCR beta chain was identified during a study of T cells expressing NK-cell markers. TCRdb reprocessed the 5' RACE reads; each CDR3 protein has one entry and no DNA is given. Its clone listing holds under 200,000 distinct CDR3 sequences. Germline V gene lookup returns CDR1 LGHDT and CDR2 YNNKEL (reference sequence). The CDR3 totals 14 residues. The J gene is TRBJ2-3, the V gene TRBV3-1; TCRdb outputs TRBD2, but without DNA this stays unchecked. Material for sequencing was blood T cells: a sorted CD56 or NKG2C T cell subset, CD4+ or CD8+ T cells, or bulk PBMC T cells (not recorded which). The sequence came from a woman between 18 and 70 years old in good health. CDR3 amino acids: CASSPAGGEDTQYF.